This is a list of T cell receptor beta chains from one sample in a study of cytomegalovirus exposure and HLA in healthy donors. Method: immunoSEQ multiplex PCR; TCRdb's copy keeps in-frame clones and lacks some. This table has 170,000 or so clones, 80% to 85% appearing once. Sample: PBMCs. These receptors were collected from a woman aged 30 to 39 in good health and CMV-seronegative. The CDR3 runs from the conserved cysteine through the conserved F or W. The D gene is left open where the match is weak. Only some rows state a clone size, as once, few, many or a class for expanded clones.

j_call: TRBJ2-1; d_call: NA; v_call: TRBV7-9; clone_size: NA; cdr3_nt: TGTGCCAGCAGCTTAGGGGGGGGCCCCTACAATGAGCAGTTCTTC; cdr3_aa: CASSLGGGPYNEQFF
j_call: TRBJ1-6; d_call: TRBD1; v_call: TRBV6-1; clone_size: NA; cdr3_nt: TGTGCCGGCCGGCCGGGACAGGGGGCTAGTTCACCCCTCCACTTT; cdr3_aa: CAGRPGQGASSPLHF
j_call: TRBJ2-7; d_call: NA; v_call: TRBV5-1; clone_size: once; cdr3_nt: TGCGCCAGCAGCACCTCCTCGGGGAGCTCCTACGAGCAGTACTTC; cdr3_aa: CASSTSSGSSYEQYF
j_call: TRBJ2-2; d_call: NA; v_call: TRBV28; clone_size: few; cdr3_nt: TGTGCCAGCAGTTTAATCCAGGGCAACACCGGGGAGCTGTTTTTT; cdr3_aa: CASSLIQGNTGELFF
j_call: TRBJ1-4; d_call: TRBD1; v_call: TRBV6-6; clone_size: NA; cdr3_nt: TGTGCCAGCAGACCCGGGACAGGGGGCGAAAAACTGTTTTTT; cdr3_aa: CASRPGTGGEKLFF
j_call: TRBJ1-5; d_call: NA; v_call: TRBV2; clone_size: NA; cdr3_nt: TGTGCCAGCAGCCGAAACCGGGGGGATCAGCCCCAGCATTTT; cdr3_aa: CASSRNRGDQPQHF
j_call: TRBJ1-3; d_call: NA; v_call: TRBV7-2; clone_size: NA; cdr3_nt: TGTGCCAGCAGCTTAATTACTGGAAACACCATATATTTT; cdr3_aa: CASSLITGNTIYF
j_call: TRBJ1-2; d_call: TRBD1; v_call: TRBV19; clone_size: NA; cdr3_nt: TGTGCCAGTAGGGGGCTGACGGGACAGGGGTGTGGCTACACCTTC; cdr3_aa: CASRGLTGQGCGYTF
j_call: TRBJ2-1; d_call: NA; v_call: TRBV6-1; clone_size: few; cdr3_nt: TGTGCCAGCACCAACTACAGGCCTGAGCAGTTCTTC; cdr3_aa: CASTNYRPEQFF
j_call: TRBJ2-4; d_call: NA; v_call: TRBV7-9; clone_size: NA; cdr3_nt: TGTGCCAGCAGCTTAGCGGGACACGAAAACATTCAGTACTTC; cdr3_aa: CASSLAGHENIQYF
j_call: TRBJ1-5; d_call: TRBD1; v_call: TRBV27; clone_size: NA; cdr3_nt: TGTGCCAGCAGGCTAACCGGGACAGGGATGTCTCAGCCCCAGCATTTT; cdr3_aa: CASRLTGTGMSQPQHF
j_call: TRBJ1-2; d_call: NA; v_call: TRBV21-1; clone_size: NA; cdr3_nt: TGTGCCAGCCATCTAAAAACGGGGGACAGAGCTAAGGATTGCTACGGCTACACCTTC; cdr3_aa: CASHLKTGDRAKDCYGYTF
j_call: TRBJ1-5; d_call: NA; v_call: TRBV30; clone_size: once; cdr3_nt: TGTGCCTGGAGTGTACAGGGTACGCAGCCCCAGCATTTT; cdr3_aa: CAWSVQGTQPQHF
j_call: TRBJ2-1; d_call: NA; v_call: TRBV9; clone_size: few; cdr3_nt: TGTGCCAGCAGCGTAGAAGGACAGGGAGGGGAGCAGTTCTTC; cdr3_aa: CASSVEGQGGEQFF
j_call: TRBJ1-5; d_call: NA; v_call: TRBV7-9; clone_size: NA; cdr3_nt: TGTGCCAGCAGCAAAGGGGATTATAGCAATCAGCCCCAGCATTTT; cdr3_aa: CASSKGDYSNQPQHF
j_call: TRBJ2-7; d_call: TRBD2; v_call: TRBV28; clone_size: NA; cdr3_nt: TGTGCCAGCAGTTTACGGCGGGGGGCGCCCTACGAGCAGTACTTC; cdr3_aa: CASSLRRGAPYEQYF
j_call: TRBJ1-5; d_call: TRBD1; v_call: TRBV27; clone_size: once; cdr3_nt: TGTGCCAGCAGTCCCGGACAGGCGTTCCAGCCCCAGCATTTT; cdr3_aa: CASSPGQAFQPQHF
j_call: TRBJ1-2; d_call: NA; v_call: TRBV9; clone_size: NA; cdr3_nt: TGTGCCAGCAGTCCGGGACAAAATTATGGCTACACCTTC; cdr3_aa: CASSPGQNYGYTF
j_call: TRBJ1-1; d_call: NA; v_call: TRBV7-8; clone_size: NA; cdr3_nt: TGTGCCAGCAGCCATCAGGAAGGGGAGGGAAAGAACACTGAAGCTTTCTTT; cdr3_aa: CASSHQEGEGKNTEAFF
j_call: TRBJ1-3; d_call: NA; v_call: TRBV4-2; clone_size: once; cdr3_nt: TGTGCCAGCAGCCAAGATATCAGGGGCTCTGGAAACACCATATATTTT; cdr3_aa: CASSQDIRGSGNTIYF
j_call: TRBJ2-3; d_call: NA; v_call: TRBV5-1; clone_size: few; cdr3_nt: TGCGCCAGCAGCTTAGGGGGTACCACAGATACGCAGTATTTT; cdr3_aa: CASSLGGTTDTQYF
j_call: TRBJ1-2; d_call: NA; v_call: TRBV28; clone_size: NA; cdr3_nt: TGTGCCAGCAGTTTCTCAGGGGTACGTGGCTACACCTTC; cdr3_aa: CASSFSGVRGYTF
j_call: TRBJ2-7; d_call: TRBD2; v_call: TRBV30; clone_size: NA; cdr3_nt: TGTGCCTGGAGCCCCCGCCCGGGGGGACAGTACTTC; cdr3_aa: CAWSPRPGGQYF
j_call: TRBJ2-1; d_call: NA; v_call: TRBV5-1; clone_size: NA; cdr3_nt: TGCGCCAGCAGCTTGAATAGCGGACCCTACAATGAGCAGTTCTTC; cdr3_aa: CASSLNSGPYNEQFF
j_call: TRBJ1-1; d_call: NA; v_call: TRBV5-1; clone_size: NA; cdr3_nt: TGCGCCAGCAGCATCCGGGGTCCCATGAACACTGAAGCTCTCTTT; cdr3_aa: CASSIRGPMNTEALF
j_call: TRBJ2-7; d_call: NA; v_call: TRBV28; clone_size: NA; cdr3_nt: TGTGCCAGCATCGGGAGTACCTACGAGCAGTACTTC; cdr3_aa: CASIGSTYEQYF
j_call: TRBJ1-1; d_call: NA; v_call: TRBV28; clone_size: NA; cdr3_nt: TGTGCCAGCAGTCCCTCGGGCACTGAAGCTTTCTTT; cdr3_aa: CASSPSGTEAFF
j_call: TRBJ1-1; d_call: NA; v_call: TRBV7-9; clone_size: few; cdr3_nt: TGTGCCAGCAGTGAGGGGGGGACTGAAGCTTTCTTT; cdr3_aa: CASSEGGTEAFF
j_call: TRBJ1-1; d_call: NA; v_call: TRBV13; clone_size: NA; cdr3_nt: TGTGCCAGCCGCGAGGGTTGGATGAACACTGAAGCTTTCTTT; cdr3_aa: CASREGWMNTEAFF
j_call: TRBJ2-7; d_call: NA; v_call: TRBV10-3; clone_size: NA; cdr3_nt: TGTGCCAGACACTCCTACGAGCAGTACTTC; cdr3_aa: CARHSYEQYF
j_call: TRBJ2-2; d_call: NA; v_call: TRBV5-6; clone_size: NA; cdr3_nt: TGTGCCAGCCACGGAAGCGTGAACACCGGGGAGCTGTTTTTT; cdr3_aa: CASHGSVNTGELFF
j_call: TRBJ2-7; d_call: NA; v_call: TRBV11-2; clone_size: NA; cdr3_nt: TGTGCCAGCAGCTTAGTGCTAGGGGGCTACGAGCAGTACTTC; cdr3_aa: CASSLVLGGYEQYF
j_call: TRBJ1-2; d_call: NA; v_call: TRBV28; clone_size: NA; cdr3_nt: TGTGCCAGCAGTTTTCCGGTATATGCAGGAGGCTATGGCTACACCTTC; cdr3_aa: CASSFPVYAGGYGYTF
j_call: TRBJ2-3; d_call: TRBD2; v_call: TRBV9; clone_size: NA; cdr3_nt: TGTGCCAGCAGCCCTCACTCCGGGACTAGCGGGGGGAGTACAGATACGCAGTATTTT; cdr3_aa: CASSPHSGTSGGSTDTQYF
j_call: TRBJ2-3; d_call: NA; v_call: TRBV5-1; clone_size: NA; cdr3_nt: TGCGCCAGCAGCTTGGCCGGCGAGGCAGATACGCAGTATTTT; cdr3_aa: CASSLAGEADTQYF
j_call: TRBJ2-7; d_call: NA; v_call: TRBV6-5; clone_size: NA; cdr3_nt: TGTGCCAGCAGTTACGCCGGTGACTCCTACGAGCAGTACTTC; cdr3_aa: CASSYAGDSYEQYF
j_call: TRBJ1-1; d_call: NA; v_call: TRBV7-2; clone_size: few; cdr3_nt: TGTGCCAGCAGCTTAGTAGAGGGGGAGACTGAAGCTTTCTTT; cdr3_aa: CASSLVEGETEAFF
j_call: TRBJ1-5; d_call: NA; v_call: TRBV7-9; clone_size: NA; cdr3_nt: TGTGCCAGCAGCTTGGCGGCGGCAGGGCCTCGAGAGCCCCAGCATTTT; cdr3_aa: CASSLAAAGPREPQHF
j_call: TRBJ2-3; d_call: TRBD2; v_call: TRBV28; clone_size: NA; cdr3_nt: TGTGCCAGCACCCCAGCGGGAGGGGGTGATACGCAGTATTTT; cdr3_aa: CASTPAGGGDTQYF
j_call: TRBJ2-2; d_call: TRBD2; v_call: TRBV15; clone_size: NA; cdr3_nt: TGTGCCACCAGCAGAGAGGTAGCGGGAGACGGGGAGCTGTTTTTT; cdr3_aa: CATSREVAGDGELFF
j_call: TRBJ1-1; d_call: TRBD1; v_call: TRBV19; clone_size: NA; cdr3_nt: TGTGCCAGTAGTACGTTGGGACAGTACCATCATGAAGCTTTCTTT; cdr3_aa: CASSTLGQYHHEAFF
j_call: TRBJ2-5; d_call: TRBD2; v_call: TRBV6-1; clone_size: NA; cdr3_nt: TGTGCCAGCTTAATGGGACTAGCGGGAGAAGAGACCCAGTACTTC; cdr3_aa: CASLMGLAGEETQYF
j_call: TRBJ2-1; d_call: TRBD2; v_call: TRBV5-1; clone_size: NA; cdr3_nt: TGCGCCAGCAGCTCCGGAGGGGACTACTCCTACAATGAGCAGTTCTTC; cdr3_aa: CASSSGGDYSYNEQFF
j_call: TRBJ2-3; d_call: TRBD1; v_call: TRBV7-2; clone_size: NA; cdr3_nt: TGTGCCAGCAGCGCGACAGGGTCTAGCACAGATACGCAGTATTTT; cdr3_aa: CASSATGSSTDTQYF
j_call: TRBJ1-2; d_call: NA; v_call: TRBV28; clone_size: NA; cdr3_nt: TGTGGGACTCTTTACTATGGCTACACCTTC; cdr3_aa: CGTLYYGYTF
j_call: TRBJ1-2; d_call: NA; v_call: TRBV7-9; clone_size: once; cdr3_nt: TGTGCCAGCAGCTTAGGCGGCTTCCCCTACGGGGGCTACACCTTC; cdr3_aa: CASSLGGFPYGGYTF
j_call: TRBJ2-7; d_call: TRBD1; v_call: TRBV19; clone_size: NA; cdr3_nt: TGTGCCAGTAGAAACCGGGACAGCTCCTACGAGCAGTACTTC; cdr3_aa: CASRNRDSSYEQYF
j_call: TRBJ2-6; d_call: TRBD1; v_call: TRBV29-1; clone_size: NA; cdr3_nt: TGCAGCGTTGGCGGGACAGGGAGGGAGGGGGCCAACGTCCTGACTTTC; cdr3_aa: CSVGGTGREGANVLTF
j_call: TRBJ2-7; d_call: TRBD2; v_call: TRBV28; clone_size: NA; cdr3_nt: TGTGCCAGCAGTTGGACTAGCGGGAAAACCCTTATTAACTACGAGCAGTACTTC; cdr3_aa: CASSWTSGKTLINYEQYF
j_call: TRBJ1-2; d_call: NA; v_call: TRBV7-2; clone_size: NA; cdr3_nt: TGTGCCAGCAGCTATCGCTGGGGCCCGAACTATGGCTACACCTTC; cdr3_aa: CASSYRWGPNYGYTF